The clone carrying this T cell receptor beta chain showed up just once. Its target is not known. The germline V gene encodes CDR1 SEHNR and CDR2 FQNEAQ (reference sequence). The CDR3 has 15 residues. With 5 bases removed from V and 4 bases from J, the gap between germline ends came to 16 bases. The culture ran for 10 days before CD4+ T cells were isolated. Profiled with immunoSEQ multiplex PCR; TCRdb holds only in-frame clones, not every one. The table has tens of thousands of clones, 70% to 85% seen once. The sample belongs to a study of vaccination effects on CD4 cells after COVID-19. The sequences come from CD4+ T cells from PBMCs cultured without peptide, collected before COVID-19 vaccination. The rearrangement uses TRBV7-9 and TRBJ2-3, with D unclear. The receptor was derived from a human donor who had a prior SARS-CoV-2 infection. Here the CDR3 reads CASSLITVSADTQYF. CDR3 bases: TGTGCCAGCAGCCTCATTACGGTGAGCGCAGATACGCAGTATTTT.